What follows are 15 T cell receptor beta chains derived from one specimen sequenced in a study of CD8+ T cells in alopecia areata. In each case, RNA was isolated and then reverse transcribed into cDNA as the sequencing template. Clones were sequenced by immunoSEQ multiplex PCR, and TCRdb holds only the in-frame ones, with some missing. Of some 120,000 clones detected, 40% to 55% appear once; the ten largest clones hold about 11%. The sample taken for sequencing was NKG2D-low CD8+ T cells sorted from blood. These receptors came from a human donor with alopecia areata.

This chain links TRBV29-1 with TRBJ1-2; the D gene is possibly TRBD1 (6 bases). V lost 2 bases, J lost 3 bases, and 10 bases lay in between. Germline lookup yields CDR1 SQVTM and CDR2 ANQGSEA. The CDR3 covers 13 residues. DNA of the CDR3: TGCAGCGTTGAAATACAGGGCCACTATGGCTACACCTTC. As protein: CSVEIQGHYGYTF. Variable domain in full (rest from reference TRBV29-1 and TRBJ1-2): SAVISQKPSRDICQRGTSLTIQCQVDSQVTMMFWYRQQPGQSLTLIATANQGSEATYESGFVIDKFPISRPNLTFSTLTVSNMSPEDSSIYLCSVEIQGHYGYTFGSGTRLTVV.

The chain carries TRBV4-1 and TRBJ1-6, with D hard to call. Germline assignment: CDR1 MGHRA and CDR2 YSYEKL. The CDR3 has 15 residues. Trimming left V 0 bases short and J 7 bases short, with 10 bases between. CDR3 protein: CASSQEPGINSPLHF. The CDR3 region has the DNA TGCGCCAGCAGCCAAGAGCCGGGGATAAATTCACCCCTCCACTTT.

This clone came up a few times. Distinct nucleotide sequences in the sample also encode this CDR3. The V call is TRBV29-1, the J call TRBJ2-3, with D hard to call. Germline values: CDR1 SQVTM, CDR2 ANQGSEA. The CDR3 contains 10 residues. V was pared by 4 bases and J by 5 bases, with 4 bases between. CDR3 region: CSVVGDTQYF. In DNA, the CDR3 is TGCAGCGTTGTCGGAGATACGCAGTATTTT.

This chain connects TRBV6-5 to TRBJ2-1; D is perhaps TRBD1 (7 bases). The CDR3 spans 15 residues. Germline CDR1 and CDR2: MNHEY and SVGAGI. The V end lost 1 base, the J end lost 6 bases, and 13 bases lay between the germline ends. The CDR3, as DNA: TGTGCCAGCAGTTACTTTACAGGGGAGGTCAATGAGCAGTTCTTC. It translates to CASSYFTGEVNEQFF.

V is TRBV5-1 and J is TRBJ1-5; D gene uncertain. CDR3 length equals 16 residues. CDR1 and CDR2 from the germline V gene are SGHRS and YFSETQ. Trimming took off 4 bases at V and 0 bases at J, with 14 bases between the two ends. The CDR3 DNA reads TGCGCCAGCAGCCATCCTCGGGAATATAGCAATCAGCCCCAGCATTTT. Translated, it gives CASSHPREYSNQPQHF.

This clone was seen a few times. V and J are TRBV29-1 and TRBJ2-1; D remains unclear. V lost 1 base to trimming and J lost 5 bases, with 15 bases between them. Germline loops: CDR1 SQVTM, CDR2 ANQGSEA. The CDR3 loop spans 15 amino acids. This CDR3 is CSVEGAQPADNEQFF. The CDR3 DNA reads TGCAGCGTTGAAGGAGCACAGCCCGCCGACAATGAGCAGTTCTTC.

The CDR3 bases are TGTGCCTGGACCCAAACGGGAGGGACAGATACGCAGTATTTT. As protein: CAWTQTGGTDTQYF. The V call is TRBV30, the J call TRBJ2-3; TRBD2 agrees at 8 bases. The CDR3 extends over 14 amino acids. Losses at the gene ends were 4 bases for V and 3 bases for J; bases not matched to a gene: 6. Germline-derived CDR1 and CDR2 are GTSNPN and SVGIG (reference sequence).

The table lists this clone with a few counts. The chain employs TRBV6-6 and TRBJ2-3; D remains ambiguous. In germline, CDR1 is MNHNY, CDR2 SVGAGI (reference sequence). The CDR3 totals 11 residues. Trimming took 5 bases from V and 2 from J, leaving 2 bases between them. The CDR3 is CASSDTDTQYF. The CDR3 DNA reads TGTGCCAGCAGTGACACAGATACGCAGTATTTT.

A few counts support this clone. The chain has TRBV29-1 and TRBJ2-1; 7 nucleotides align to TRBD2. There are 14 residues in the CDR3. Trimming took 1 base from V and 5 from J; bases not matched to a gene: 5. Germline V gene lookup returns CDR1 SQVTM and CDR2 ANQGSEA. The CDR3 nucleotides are TGCAGCGTTGAAGCAAGGGGACTAAACAATGAGCAGTTCTTC. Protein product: CSVEARGLNNEQFF.

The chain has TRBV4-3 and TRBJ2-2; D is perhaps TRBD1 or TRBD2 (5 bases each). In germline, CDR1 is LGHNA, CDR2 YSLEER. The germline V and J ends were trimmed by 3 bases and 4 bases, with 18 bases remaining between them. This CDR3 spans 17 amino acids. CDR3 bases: TGCGCCAGCAGCCACCGAACGGGGCAGGGCCCCACCGGGGAGCTGTTTTTT. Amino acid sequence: CASSHRTGQGPTGELFF.

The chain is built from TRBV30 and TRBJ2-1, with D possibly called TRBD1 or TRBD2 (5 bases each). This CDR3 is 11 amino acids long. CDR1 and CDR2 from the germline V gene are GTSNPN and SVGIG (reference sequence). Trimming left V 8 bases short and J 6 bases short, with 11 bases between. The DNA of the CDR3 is TGTGCCCTAAGGGACCTCAATGAGCAGTTCTTC. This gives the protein CALRDLNEQFF.

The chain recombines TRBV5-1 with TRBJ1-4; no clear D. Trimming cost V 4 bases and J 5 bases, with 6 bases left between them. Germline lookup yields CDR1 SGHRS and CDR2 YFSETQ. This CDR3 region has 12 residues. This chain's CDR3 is CASSRENEKLFF. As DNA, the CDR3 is TGCGCCAGCAGCCGGGAGAATGAAAAACTGTTTTTT.

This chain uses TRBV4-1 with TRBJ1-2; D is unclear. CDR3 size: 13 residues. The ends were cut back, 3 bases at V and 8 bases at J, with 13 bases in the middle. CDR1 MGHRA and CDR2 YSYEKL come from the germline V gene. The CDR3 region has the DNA TGCGCCAGCAGCCAGGCGGTGCTCGGGGGCTACACCTTC. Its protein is CASSQAVLGGYTF.

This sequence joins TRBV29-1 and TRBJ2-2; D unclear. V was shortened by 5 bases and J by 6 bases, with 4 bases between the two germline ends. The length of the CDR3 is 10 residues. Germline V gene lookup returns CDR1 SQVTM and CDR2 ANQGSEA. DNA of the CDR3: TGCAGCGTTTGGGCCGGGGAGCTGTTTTTT. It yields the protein CSVWAGELFF.

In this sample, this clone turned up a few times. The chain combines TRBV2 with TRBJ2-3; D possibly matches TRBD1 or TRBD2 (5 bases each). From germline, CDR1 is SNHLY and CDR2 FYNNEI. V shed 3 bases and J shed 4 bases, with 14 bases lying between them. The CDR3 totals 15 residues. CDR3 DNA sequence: TGTGCCAGCAGTGAGGTGGGAGAGGGGTCAGATACGCAGTATTTT. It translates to CASSEVGEGSDTQYF.